This entry lists 21 T cell receptor beta chains sequenced from one sample in a study of graft-versus-host responses after intestinal transplantation. Graft specimens yielded both intraepithelial and lamina propria lymphocytes. Some clones are missing from TCRdb's copy, which holds only in-frame ones; the method was immunoSEQ multiplex PCR. The repertoire has 12,000 to 15,000 clones, around 77% of them found once; the top ten carry approximately 4.1%. Sequencing was performed on ileum tissue, taken 27 days after intestinal transplant. These TCRs come from a human patient who received an intestinal transplant, so some T cells may come from the graft donor.

In regard to this clone: Other nucleotide sequences from this sample produce the same CDR3. This sequence joins TRBV18 and TRBJ2-2; 7 positions match TRBD1. The CDR3 consists of 15 residues. Germline trimming cut 2 bases from V and 1 base from J; bases unmatched to any gene: 1. Germline lookup yields CDR1 KGHSH and CDR2 LQKENI. The CDR3 sequence: CASSPRDRNTGELFF. The CDR3 nucleotides read TGTGCCAGCTCACCAAGGGACAGGAACACCGGGGAGCTGTTTTTT.

CDR3 sequence (DNA): TGTGCCAGCAGGCTGGGACTAGCGGGGTCGAATGAGCAGTTCTTC. This encodes CASRLGLAGSNEQFF. The V call is TRBV6-5, the J call TRBJ2-1; 13 bases align to TRBD2. With 6 bases clipped from V and 7 bases from J, the junction kept 6 bases outside the gene matches. The CDR3 length is 15 residues. Germline CDR1 MNHEY, CDR2 SVGAGI.

The chain uses TRBV11-3 and TRBJ2-1; D is perhaps TRBD1 (5 bases). Germline V gives CDR1 SGHNT, CDR2 YENEEA. The CDR3 is 15 residues long. Trimming cost V 5 bases and J 4 bases, with 15 bases left between them. The CDR3 here is CASSLVTVPYNEQFF. The CDR3 bases are TGTGCCAGCAGCCTCGTGACAGTACCATACAATGAGCAGTTCTTC. The full variable domain, rest sourced from reference TRBV11-3 and TRBJ2-1, is EAGVVQSPRYKIIEKKQPVAFWCNPISGHNTLYWYLQNLGQGPELLIRYENEEAVDDSQLPKDRFSAERLKGVDSTLKIQPAELGDSAVYLCASSLVTVPYNEQFFGPGTRLTVL.

This clone has a handful of counts. This chain joins TRBV18 and TRBJ2-7; no clear D gene. Trimming pared 3 bases from V and 7 bases from J, leaving 13 bases between. Germline V CDR1 and CDR2: KGHSH, LQKENI. This CDR3 is 13 amino acids long. The CDR3 nucleotides read TGTGCCAGCTCACCCGTATACCTTCGGGAGCAGTACGTC. Translation gives CASSPVYLREQYV.

V is TRBV27 and J is TRBJ2-1; 7 bases are a match to TRBD1. After removal of 8 bases from V and 3 bases from J, the junction contained 1 base not matched to a gene. The germline gives CDR1 MNHEY, CDR2 SMNVEV (reference sequence). This CDR3 is built from 12 residues. CDR3 protein: CASGQDYNEQFF. The CDR3 DNA follows: TGTGCCAGCGGACAGGACTACAATGAGCAGTTCTTC.

V is TRBV5-4 and J is TRBJ1-1, with 10 bases identical to TRBD1. With V trimmed by 2 bases and J by 1 base, 14 bases remained unmatched. The germline gives CDR1 SGHNT, CDR2 YYREEE (reference sequence). The CDR3 has 19 amino acids. The CDR3 is CASSLETGGVGVWNTEAFF. Here the CDR3 DNA reads TGTGCCAGCAGCTTAGAGACAGGGGGCGTTGGAGTATGGAACACTGAAGCTTTCTTT.

The rearrangement joins TRBV27 to TRBJ1-5; 12 bases agree with TRBD1. Germline values: CDR1 MNHEY, CDR2 SMNVEV (reference sequence). This CDR3 has 15 residues. V gave up 4 bases and J gave up 7 bases; unmatched junction bases: 5. The CDR3 spells CASSWGQGAYQPQHF. The CDR3 DNA is TGTGCCAGCAGTTGGGGACAGGGGGCTTACCAGCCCCAGCATTTT.

This clone showed up just a few times. The chain uses TRBV7-6 and TRBJ2-3; 7 bases align to TRBD1. This CDR3 contains 14 residues. Germline V gene sequence: CDR1 SGHVS, CDR2 FNYEAQ. V was pared by 5 bases and J by 6 bases, with 8 bases of the junction left unmatched. The CDR3 here is CASSQGQWGDTQYF. CDR3 in DNA: TGTGCCAGCAGCCAGGGACAGTGGGGGGATACGCAGTATTTT.

J is TRBJ1-2 and V is TRBV18; the match to TRBD1 covers 7 bases. V lost 6 bases, J lost 3 bases, and 4 bases stayed unmatched. The CDR3 contains 13 residues. CDR1 is KGHSH and CDR2 is LQKENI in the germline V gene. This chain's CDR3 is CASSSGGHYGYTF. The CDR3, as DNA: TGTGCCAGCTCCTCAGGGGGTCACTATGGCTACACCTTC.

The gene calls are TRBV4-1 and TRBJ2-1, with 15 nucleotides matching TRBD2. Germline V CDR1 and CDR2: MGHRA, YSYEKL. The CDR3 is 15 residues long. V gave up 3 bases and J gave up 8 bases; unmatched junction bases: 2. CDR3 coding DNA: TGCGCCAGCAGCCACCGGACTAGCGGGAGGGATGAGCAGTTCTTC. Amino acids: CASSHRTSGRDEQFF.

The chain combines TRBV7-8 with TRBJ1-3, with D tentatively TRBD1 (5 bases). The CDR3 has 15 amino acids. V was pared by 0 bases and J by 3 bases, with 9 bases between. CDR1 is SGHVS, CDR2 FQNEAQ, per germline. The CDR3 nucleotides are TGTGCCAGCAGCTTAGCGTCGGGGGGTGGAAACACCATATATTTT. Translated, it gives CASSLASGGGNTIYF.

The rearrangement uses TRBV7-9 and TRBJ1-2, with D possibly matching TRBD1 (5 bases). V dropped 3 bases and J dropped 4 bases, with 9 bases sitting between them. Germline lookup yields CDR1 SEHNR and CDR2 FQNEAQ (reference sequence). CDR3 length equals 13 residues. Here the CDR3 DNA reads TGTGCCAGCAGCTTCGGGGGGGTCTATGGCTACACCTTC. It translates to CASSFGGVYGYTF.

This clone is medium-sized. The V gene is TRBV6-6, the J gene TRBJ1-6; 7 positions match TRBD1. J lost 6 bases, V lost 6 bases, and 5 bases had no gene match. Germline loops: CDR1 MNHNY, CDR2 SVGAGI (reference sequence). The CDR3 runs to 14 residues. The CDR3 loop is CASSHGTVNSPLHF. The CDR3 nucleotides are TGTGCCAGCAGCCATGGGACAGTTAATTCACCCCTCCACTTT.

J is TRBJ2-1 and V is TRBV7-4; 7 positions agree with TRBD2. The V gene's germline CDR1 is SGHVT and CDR2 SQSDAQ. The CDR3 spans 16 residues. J gave up 2 bases and V 3 bases, and 7 bases lay outside the gene matches. The CDR3 protein is CASSFLIRGAYNEQFF. The CDR3 DNA sequence: TGTGCCAGCAGCTTCCTTATCCGGGGGGCCTACAATGAGCAGTTCTTC.

V usage is TRBV29-1 and J usage is TRBJ1-2; D uncertain. The CDR3 loop spans 11 amino acids. The V and J ends lost 7 bases and 0 bases respectively, with 6 bases between them. Germline assignment: CDR1 SQVTM and CDR2 ANQGSEA. The CDR3 sequence: CSALANYGYTF. The CDR3 coding sequence is TGCAGCGCCCTCGCTAACTATGGCTACACCTTC.

The V and J genes are TRBV9 and TRBJ1-2, with D tentatively TRBD1 (6 bases). This CDR3 spans 14 amino acids. CDR1 SGDLS and CDR2 YYNGEE come from the germline V gene. The V and J ends lost 0 bases and 2 bases respectively, with 8 bases between them. The CDR3 sequence is CASSVEGENYGYTF. CDR3 bases: TGTGCCAGCAGCGTAGAGGGGGAGAACTATGGCTACACCTTC.

J is TRBJ2-1 and V is TRBV11-2, with TRBD2 identical over 7 bases. This CDR3 is built from 18 residues. The germline CDR1 and CDR2 sequences are SGHAT and FQNNGV. The junction had 12 bases not matched to a gene; V was cut back by 1 base and J by 3 bases. The CDR3 nucleotides are TGTGCCAGCAGCTTAGGGTACAGGACTAGACCTTTCTACAATGAGCAGTTCTTC. This translates into CASSLGYRTRPFYNEQFF. The variable domain in full, with the rest retrieved from reference TRBV11-2 and TRBJ2-1, is EAGVAQSPRYKIIEKRQSVAFWCNPISGHATLYWYQQILGQGPKLLIQFQNNGVVDDSQLPKDRFSAERLKGVDSTLKIQPAKLEDSAVYLCASSLGYRTRPFYNEQFFGPGTRLTVL.

This clone was observed a single time. The chain combines TRBV5-6 with TRBJ2-2; 7 bases match TRBD1. Trimming cost V 2 bases and J 7 bases; bases outside gene matches: 14. Germline assignment: CDR1 SGHDT and CDR2 YYEEEE. The CDR3 is 17 residues long. The CDR3 sequence: CASSFPLRQGDIGELFF. CDR3 in DNA: TGTGCCAGCAGCTTTCCCCTCAGGCAGGGGGATATCGGGGAGCTGTTTTTT.

The genes are TRBV6-5 and TRBJ1-6; TRBD1 aligns across 8 bases. The CDR3 totals 15 residues. Trimming removed 0 bases from V and 7 bases from J; junction bases left unmatched: 2. CDR1 is MNHEY, CDR2 SVGAGI, per germline. CDR3 coding DNA: TGTGCCAGCAGTTACTCGAGACAGGGGAATTCACCCCTCCACTTT. This codes for CASSYSRQGNSPLHF.

V gene TRBV11-2 combines with J gene TRBJ2-7; TRBD2 matches 7 bases. Trimming cost V 1 base and J 2 bases; bases outside gene matches: 8. There are 16 residues in the CDR3. Germline CDR1 and CDR2: SGHAT and FQNNGV. The CDR3 sequence: CASSLVGGGPTYEQYF. As DNA, the CDR3 is TGTGCCAGCAGCTTAGTAGGCGGGGGACCTACCTACGAGCAGTACTTC.

This chain joins TRBV30 and TRBJ1-1, with 9 bases that match TRBD1. Losses at the gene ends were 0 bases for V and 11 bases for J; bases not matched to a gene: 19. There are 17 residues in the CDR3. Germline CDR1 is GTSNPN and CDR2 is SVGIG (reference sequence). The CDR3 DNA is TGTGCCTGGAGTGTAAAAAGGGGGACCGGGACAGGGATATGGGCTTTCTTT. Translating it yields CAWSVKRGTGTGIWAFF.